This entry describes one T cell receptor (beta chain). Other DNA sequences of this sample code for an identical CDR3. The entry originates in a study of blood T cell repertoires in COVID-19. On the study more broadly: COVID-19 samples from acute and convalescent phases originated in the United States, Italy and Spain.

The CDR3 runs 15 residues. Trimming removed 3 bases at V and 4 bases at J, with 13 bases between. CDR1 and CDR2 (germline): KGHSH, LQKENI. The study recruited people aged about 18 to 90 years across more than 20 US areas. Two negative PCRs, clearance, or symptom resolution had been documented for recovered Cohort 3 donors. In the study's own analysis: Nucleated cell counts were estimated from reference gene primer amplification. This table comes from immunoSEQ multiplex PCR, and its TCRdb copy is limited to in-frame clones, with some not included. V and J calls and clone size are those listed in that table; D and trimming were worked out from the DNA. The repertoire has about 240,000 clones, 75% to 90% of them found once; the top ten carry more than 3.5%.

This rearrangement joins TRBV18 to TRBJ2-1; maybe TRBD1 (5 bases). This TCR came from a woman in her twenties or thirties who had recovered from COVID-19. Sequencing was performed on PBMCs or T cells enriched from blood (not recorded which). The CDR3 is CASSPLGQGYNEQFF. CDR3 nucleotide sequence: TGTGCCAGCTCACCCTTGGGGCAGGGATACAATGAGCAGTTCTTC.